A selection of T cell receptor beta chains follows, all from one sample in a study of T cell repertoires in cytomegalovirus infection. TCRdb processed the reads anew with MiXCR; each CDR3 protein has one entry. The data show roughly 570,000 distinct CDR3 sequences, around 40% seen once. These receptors have no identified antigens. This material consisted of cultured PBMCs, taken from culture after CMV antigen stimulation. These receptors originate from a human donor in good health (CMV status not recorded). Some clones in this sample may be carry-over from other donors' samples. Both conserved end residues are part of each CDR3. The order of the fields is clone size, J gene, V gene, CDR3 protein. Only part of the rows carry a size: once, few, many, or a class if the clone is expanded.

many TRBJ1-6 TRBV7-8 CASSNLPGQYSPLHF
NA TRBJ2-5 TRBV7-9 CASSPWDRGRQETQYF
few TRBJ2-1 TRBV6-2/TRBV6-3 CASSSIGLSYNEQFF
NA TRBJ1-1 TRBV7-2 CASSQTRVMNTEAFF
once TRBJ2-1 TRBV6-8 CASTDRERQFF
NA TRBJ2-7 TRBV5-4 CASSSTQNSYEQYF
NA TRBJ2-4 TRBV7-2 CASSPSWGRGNIQYF
NA TRBJ2-1 TRBV6-2/TRBV6-3 CASSLLRGTGNNEQFF
NA TRBJ2-1 TRBV6-6 CASPGIGRTDEQFF
NA TRBJ2-7 TRBV10-3 CAISGTSGGHSYEQYF
NA TRBJ2-2 TRBV7-2 CASSYERAGPTGELFF
NA TRBJ2-1 TRBV6-1 CASSDLSGLVHDEQFF